The source of this TCR beta chain is a study of OX40 agonist ivuxolimab in advanced cancers. Looking at the study overall: Allowance was made for prior anti-PD-1, anti-PD-L1 or anti-CTLA-4 therapy, and 40% to 45% had some.

Trimming removed 5 bases from V and 6 bases from J, with 14 bases in between. CDR3 length: 14 amino acids. Germline CDR1 is SGHTA and CDR2 is FQGNSA. This clone was seen only once. What it binds is unknown. Study conclusions and caveats: CD8+ T cells were the subset that, on average, had more expanded clones than CD4+.

Anyone with autoimmune disease history or systemic immunosuppression was excluded. The repertoire was sequenced with immunoSEQ multiplex PCR; TCRdb's copy has only in-frame clones and lacks some. The sample lists roughly 13,000 clones, approximately 87% seen once, with 6.5% to 8% in the top ten. This clonotype was obtained from an adult with an advanced solid tumor such as melanoma, head and neck, liver or kidney cancer. This chain joins TRBV7-2 and TRBJ1-5; no clear D gene. The sample consisted of CD4+ or CD8+ T cells sorted from blood, taken in a trial of the OX40 agonist ivuxolimab. CDR3 protein: CASSPDPRGQPQHF. In DNA form, the CDR3 reads TGTGCCAGCAGCCCGGACCCTCGGGGTCAGCCCCAGCATTTT.